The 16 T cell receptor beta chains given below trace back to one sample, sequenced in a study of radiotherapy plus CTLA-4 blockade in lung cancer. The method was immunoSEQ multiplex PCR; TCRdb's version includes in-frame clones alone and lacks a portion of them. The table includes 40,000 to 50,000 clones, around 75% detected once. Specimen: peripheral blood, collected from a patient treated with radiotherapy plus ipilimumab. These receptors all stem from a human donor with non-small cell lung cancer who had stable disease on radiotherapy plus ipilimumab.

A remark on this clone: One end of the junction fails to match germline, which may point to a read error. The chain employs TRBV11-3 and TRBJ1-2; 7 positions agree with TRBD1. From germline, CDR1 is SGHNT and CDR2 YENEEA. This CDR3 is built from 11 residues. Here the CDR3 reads CASSFRDRTYF. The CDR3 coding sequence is TGTGCCAGCAGCTTCCGGGACAGAACTTATTTC.

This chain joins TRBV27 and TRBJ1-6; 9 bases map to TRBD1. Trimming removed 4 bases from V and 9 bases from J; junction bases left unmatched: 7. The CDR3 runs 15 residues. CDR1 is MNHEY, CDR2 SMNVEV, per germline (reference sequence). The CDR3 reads CASSSGRQGGSPLHF. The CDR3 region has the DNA TGTGCCAGCAGTTCAGGGCGACAGGGGGGTTCACCCCTCCACTTT.

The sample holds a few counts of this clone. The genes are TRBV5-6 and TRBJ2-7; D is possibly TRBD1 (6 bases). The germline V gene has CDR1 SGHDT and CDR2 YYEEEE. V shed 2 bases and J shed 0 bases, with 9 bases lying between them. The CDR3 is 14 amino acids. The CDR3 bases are TGTGCCAGCAGCTTAGGGGGAGACTCCTACGAGCAGTACTTC. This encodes CASSLGGDSYEQYF.

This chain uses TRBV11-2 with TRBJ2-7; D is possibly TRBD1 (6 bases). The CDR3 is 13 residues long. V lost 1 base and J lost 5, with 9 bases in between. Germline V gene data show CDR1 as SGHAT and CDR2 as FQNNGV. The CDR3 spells CASSLGHRDEQYF. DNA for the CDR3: TGTGCCAGCAGCTTAGGGCACAGGGACGAGCAGTACTTC.

CDR3 region: CASSARTGGNYNEQFF. CDR3 nucleotides: TGTGCCAGTAGTGCTCGGACAGGGGGGAACTACAATGAGCAGTTCTTC. The V gene is TRBV19, the J gene TRBJ2-1; 10 nucleotides agree with TRBD1. Germline V gene lookup returns CDR1 LNHDA and CDR2 SQIVND (reference sequence). With 5 bases clipped from V and 3 bases from J, the junction kept 7 bases outside the gene matches. CDR3 length equals 16 residues.

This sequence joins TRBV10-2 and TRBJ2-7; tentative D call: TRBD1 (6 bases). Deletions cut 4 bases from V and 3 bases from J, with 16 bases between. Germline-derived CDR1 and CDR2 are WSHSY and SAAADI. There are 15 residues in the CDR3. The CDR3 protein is CASSVQGRTIYEQYF. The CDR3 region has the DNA TGCGCCAGCAGTGTGCAGGGGCGGACCATCTACGAGCAGTACTTC.

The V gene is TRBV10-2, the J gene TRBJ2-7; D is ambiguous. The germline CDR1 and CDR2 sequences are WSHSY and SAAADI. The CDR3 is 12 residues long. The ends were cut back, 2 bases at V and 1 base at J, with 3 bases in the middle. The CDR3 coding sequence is TGCGCCAGCAGTGAGCCATCCTACGAGCAGTACTTC. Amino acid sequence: CASSEPSYEQYF.

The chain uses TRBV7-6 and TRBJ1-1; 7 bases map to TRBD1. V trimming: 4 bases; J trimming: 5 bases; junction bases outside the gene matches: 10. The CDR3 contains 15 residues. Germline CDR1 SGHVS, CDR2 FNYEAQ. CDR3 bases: TGTGCCAGCAGCTCAAGACAGGGTGGCATGACTGAAGCTTTCTTT. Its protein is CASSSRQGGMTEAFF.

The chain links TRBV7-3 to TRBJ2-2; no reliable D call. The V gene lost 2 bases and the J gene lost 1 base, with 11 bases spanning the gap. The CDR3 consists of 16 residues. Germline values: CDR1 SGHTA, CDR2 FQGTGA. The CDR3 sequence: CASSLGLAWNTGELFF. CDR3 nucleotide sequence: TGTGCCAGCAGCTTAGGCCTTGCCTGGAACACCGGGGAGCTGTTTTTT.

The CDR3: CASRLGGYTGELFF. In DNA, the CDR3 is TGTGCCAGTAGATTGGGAGGGTACACCGGGGAGCTGTTTTTT. This sequence joins TRBV19 and TRBJ2-2, with 7 bases that match TRBD2. This CDR3 has 14 amino acids. The trim removed 6 bases at V and 3 bases at J, leaving 4 bases unmatched. Looked up from germline, CDR1 is LNHDA and CDR2 is SQIVND (reference sequence).

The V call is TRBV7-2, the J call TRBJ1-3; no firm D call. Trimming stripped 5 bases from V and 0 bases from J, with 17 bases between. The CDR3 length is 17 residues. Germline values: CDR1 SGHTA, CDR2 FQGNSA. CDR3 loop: CASSQNGNRASGNTIYF. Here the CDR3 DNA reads TGTGCCAGCAGCCAGAACGGTAACAGAGCCTCTGGAAACACCATATATTTT.

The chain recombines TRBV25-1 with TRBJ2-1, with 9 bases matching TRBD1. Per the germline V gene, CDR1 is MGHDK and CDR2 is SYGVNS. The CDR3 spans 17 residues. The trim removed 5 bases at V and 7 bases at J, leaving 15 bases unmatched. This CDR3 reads CASSSATRGQGGNEQFF. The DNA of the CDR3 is TGTGCCAGCAGTTCCGCCACTAGGGGACAGGGTGGGAATGAGCAGTTCTTC.

The CDR3 spells CASSQLSRGVADTQYF. In DNA, the CDR3 is TGCGCCAGCAGCCAACTTTCCCGGGGGGTCGCAGATACGCAGTATTTT. The V gene is TRBV4-1, the J gene TRBJ2-3; 7 bases map to TRBD2. Unmatched junction bases numbered 9, after V lost 2 bases and J lost 4 bases. Germline-derived CDR1 and CDR2 are MGHRA and YSYEKL. The CDR3 extends over 16 amino acids.

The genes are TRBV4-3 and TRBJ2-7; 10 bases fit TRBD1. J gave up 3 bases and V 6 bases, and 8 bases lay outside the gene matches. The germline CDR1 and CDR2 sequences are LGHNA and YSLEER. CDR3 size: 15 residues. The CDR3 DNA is TGCGCCAGCAGTACATCGACAGGGGGCAGCTACGAGCAGTACTTC. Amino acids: CASSTSTGGSYEQYF.

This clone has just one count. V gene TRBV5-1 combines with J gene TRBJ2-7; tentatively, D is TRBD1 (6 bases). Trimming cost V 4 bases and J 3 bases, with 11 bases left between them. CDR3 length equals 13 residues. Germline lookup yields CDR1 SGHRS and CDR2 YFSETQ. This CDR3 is CASSPTGYYEQYF. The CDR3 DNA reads TGCGCCAGCAGCCCTACAGGGTACTACGAGCAGTACTTC.

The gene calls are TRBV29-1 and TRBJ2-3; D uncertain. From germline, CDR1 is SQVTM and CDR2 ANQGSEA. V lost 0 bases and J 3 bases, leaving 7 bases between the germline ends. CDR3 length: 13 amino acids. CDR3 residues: CSVEEFGTDTQYF. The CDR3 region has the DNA TGCAGCGTTGAAGAATTCGGTACAGATACGCAGTATTTT.